The rows below give T cell receptor beta chains drawn from one sample of a study of blood T cells in healthy people across ages. TCRdb used MiXCR to reprocess the 5' RACE reads, holding one entry per CDR3 protein. This table holds over a million distinct CDR3 sequences, approximately 42% found once. Sample: blood. Receptors were obtained from a woman aged 18-29 years in good health. Each CDR3 is given with its conserved first and last residue. The order of the fields is J gene, D gene, V gene, clone size, CDR3 protein, CDR3 DNA. D genes are given only for firm matches. Some rows have no size entry. The others give once, few or many, or a class for an expanded clone.

>TRBJ2-1|-|TRBV27|-
CASGVINNEQFF
TGTGCCAGCGGAGTGATCAACAATGAGCAGTTCTTC
>TRBJ1-2|-|TRBV28|few
CASSPPGGDGYTF
TGTGCCAGCAGTCCCCCTGGTGGGGATGGCTACACCTTC
>TRBJ1-2|-|TRBV10-3|few
CAISEKLGAQGYTF
TGTGCCATCAGTGAAAAGCTGGGGGCGCAGGGCTACACCTTC
>TRBJ2-2|TRBD2|TRBV3-1|-
CASSLTSGGQLFF
TGTGCCAGCAGCCTTACTAGCGGGGGGCAGCTGTTTTTT
>TRBJ2-3|-|TRBV4-1|few
CASSQASRAQRDTQYF
TGCGCCAGCAGCCAAGCATCCAGGGCTCAGCGCGATACGCAGTATTTT
>TRBJ2-1|-|TRBV4-3|-
CASSLTGDGHNEQFF
TGCGCCAGCAGCCTAACGGGGGATGGACACAATGAGCAGTTCTTC
>TRBJ2-1|-|TRBV21-1|-
CASSKVGDIYNEQFF
TGTGCCAGCAGCAAAGTGGGGGACATATACAATGAGCAGTTCTTC
>TRBJ1-5|-|TRBV4-3|few
CASSHQRQAQPQHF
TGCGCCAGCAGCCATCAAAGACAGGCTCAGCCCCAGCATTTT
>TRBJ1-2|-|TRBV20-1|-
CSASLGADYGYTF
TGCAGTGCTAGTTTAGGGGCGGACTATGGCTACACCTTC
>TRBJ2-3|TRBD2|TRBV27|few
CASSFSGRETDTQYF
TGTGCCAGCAGTTTCAGCGGGAGGGAGACAGATACGCAGTATTTT
>TRBJ2-7|-|TRBV15|-
CATSREKTGTLTYEQYF
TGTGCCACCAGCAGAGAAAAGACAGGGACTTTGACCTACGAGCAGTACTTC
>TRBJ2-7|-|TRBV20-1|-
CSATIDTSSYEQYF
TGCAGTGCTACCATAGACACCAGCTCCTACGAGCAGTACTTC
>TRBJ2-1|TRBD2|TRBV20-1|-
CSAYSSGVYNEQFF
TGCAGTGCCTACTCTAGCGGGGTGTACAATGAGCAGTTCTTC
>TRBJ2-1|-|TRBV5-6|-
CTSRRDNNEQFF
TGTACCAGCAGACGGGACAACAATGAGCAGTTCTTC
>TRBJ2-5|TRBD1|TRBV25-1|-
CASSGTGRETQYF
TGTGCCAGCAGTGGGACAGGGCGGGAGACCCAGTACTTC
>TRBJ1-1|-|TRBV18|-
CASSPPRGRKNTEAFF
TGTGCCAGCTCACCACCCCGGGGCAGAAAGAACACTGAAGCTTTCTTT
>TRBJ2-7|-|TRBV5-1|few
CASSLVQGRDEQYF
TGCGCCAGCAGCTTGGTACAGGGTCGCGACGAGCAGTACTTC
>TRBJ2-1|TRBD2|TRBV7-2|-
CASRGLGGLGGEQFF
TGTGCCAGCCGCGGTCTAGGGGGACTAGGGGGTGAGCAGTTCTTC
>TRBJ2-7|-|TRBV3-1|-
CASSQDSGSHSPYEQYF
TGTGCCAGCAGCCAAGATAGTGGCAGCCATTCCCCCTACGAGCAGTACTTC
>TRBJ2-1|-|TRBV27|-
CASSFLKDQQFF
TGTGCCAGCAGTTTTTTGAAGGATCAGCAGTTCTTC
>TRBJ2-7|-|TRBV28|-
CASSLDGGSYNEQYF
TGTGCCAGCAGTTTAGATGGCGGGTCCTACAATGAGCAGTACTTC
>TRBJ2-4|TRBD1|TRBV20-1|-
CSAVRTGLAKNIQYF
TGCAGTGCTGTTCGGACAGGACTAGCCAAAAACATTCAGTACTTC
>TRBJ2-4|-|TRBV7-9|-
CASSTVWGLGEQYF
TGTGCCAGCAGCACCGTCTGGGGGTTGGGGGAGCAGTACTTC
>TRBJ1-2|-|TRBV23-1|few
CASSPRPYGYTF
TGCGCCAGCAGTCCCAGGCCCTATGGCTACACCTTC
>TRBJ2-2|-|TRBV28|-
CASFYGGTGELFF
TGTGCCAGCTTCTACGGCGGCACCGGGGAGCTGTTTTTT
>TRBJ2-7|-|TRBV7-2|-
CASSFRDGYYEQYF
TGTGCCAGCAGCTTCCGGGACGGTTACTACGAGCAGTACTTC
>TRBJ1-6|-|TRBV15|-
CATSRASVNSPLHF
TGTGCCACCAGCAGAGCCTCCGTTAATTCACCCCTCCACTTT
>TRBJ2-7|-|TRBV20-1|-
CSASKAVHEQYF
TGCAGTGCTAGTAAGGCCGTCCACGAGCAGTACTTC
>TRBJ2-7|-|TRBV9|-
CASSVEDITYEQYF
TGTGCCAGCAGCGTAGAAGATATCACCTACGAGCAGTACTTC
>TRBJ1-4|-|TRBV7-2|-
CASSRGSVSANEKLFF
TGTGCCAGCAGCCGGGGGTCGGTGAGCGCTAATGAAAAACTGTTTTTT
>TRBJ2-3|-|TRBV6-2/TRBV6-3|few
CASGAADTQYF
TGTGCCAGCGGGGCGGCAGATACGCAGTATTTT
>TRBJ1-2|-|TRBV25-1|-
CASSEGWGGYTF
TGTGCCAGCAGTGAAGGATGGGGGGGCTACACCTTC
>TRBJ2-1|TRBD2|TRBV6-2/TRBV6-3|-
CASSGTSGRAITTEQFF
TGTGCCAGCAGCGGGACTAGCGGGAGGGCCATAACTACTGAGCAGTTCTTC
>TRBJ2-1|TRBD2|TRBV24-1|-
CATSARLALNEQFF
TGTGCCACCAGTGCGCGACTAGCGCTCAATGAGCAGTTCTTC
>TRBJ1-3|-|TRBV18|few
CASSPQEISGNTIYF
TGTGCCAGCTCACCCCAGGAGATCTCTGGAAACACCATATATTTT
>TRBJ2-1|-|TRBV6-2/TRBV6-3|few
CASSSAGYRAYNEQFF
TGTGCCAGCAGTTCGGCAGGGTATAGGGCCTACAATGAGCAGTTCTTC
>TRBJ2-7|-|TRBV10-3|-
CAISEPTEIYGQYF
TGTGCCATCAGTGAGCCTACAGAGATCTACGGGCAGTACTTC
>TRBJ2-7|-|TRBV20-1|-
CSARDTPDEQYF
TGCAGTGCCAGGGACACTCCAGACGAGCAGTACTTC
>TRBJ2-3|TRBD1|TRBV28|-
CASYLTGGHTDTQYF
TGTGCCAGTTATTTAACAGGGGGCCACACAGATACGCAGTATTTT
>TRBJ1-5|-|TRBV7-9|-
CASSSEGGTQPQHF
TGTGCCAGCAGCTCCGAGGGGGGAACTCAGCCCCAGCATTTT
>TRBJ2-6|-|TRBV9|-
CASSVATVSGANVLTF
TGTGCCAGCAGCGTAGCTACAGTCTCTGGGGCCAACGTCCTGACTTTC
>TRBJ1-5|-|TRBV3-1|-
CASPSAHSNQPQHF
TGTGCCAGCCCTTCCGCCCATAGCAATCAGCCCCAGCATTTT
>TRBJ2-7|-|TRBV6-2/TRBV6-3|-
CASSDGQLYEQYF
TGTGCCAGCAGTGACGGCCAACTATACGAGCAGTACTTC
>TRBJ2-1|TRBD2|TRBV10-2|few
CAISGTTANEQFF
TGCGCCATATCCGGGACTACCGCCAATGAGCAGTTCTTC
>TRBJ2-7|TRBD2|TRBV27|few
CASSISGTSGTYEQYF
TGTGCCAGCAGTATATCCGGGACTAGCGGGACCTACGAGCAGTACTTC
>TRBJ2-7|-|TRBV20-1|-
CSARDLRGAYEQYF
TGCAGTGCTAGAGACCTCCGAGGGGCCTACGAGCAGTACTTC
>TRBJ2-7|-|TRBV7-2|-
CASSFTPTYEQYF
TGTGCCAGCAGCTTCACTCCTACCTACGAGCAGTACTTC
>TRBJ2-1|TRBD2|TRBV20-1|few
CSASGTNGSGSYNEQFF
TGCAGTGCCTCCGGGACTAACGGGAGCGGCTCCTACAATGAGCAGTTCTTC
>TRBJ2-5|-|TRBV27|-
CASSLSGGMKTQYF
TGTGCCAGCAGTTTATCCGGAGGGATGAAGACCCAGTACTTC
>TRBJ1-2|-|TRBV6-1|-
CASSEPYRASWGYTF
TGTGCCAGCAGTGAACCGTACAGGGCAAGTTGGGGCTACACCTTC